This passage covers 27 T cell receptor beta chains from one sample sequenced in a study of molecular identifiers for immune sequencing clone quantification. TCRdb recomputed calls from the PCR reads with MiXCR, one row per CDR3 protein. The table includes 8,500 to 11,000 distinct CDR3 sequences, approximately 19% detected once. Input material: naive CD8+ T cells from blood, with Jurkat cell RNA spiked in. The subset here: FACS-sorted CD8+CD4-CCR7+CD45RA+ naive T cells. The receptors stem from a human donor in good health. Some libraries in this study had Jurkat cell RNA spiked in.

By share, this clonotype ranks as medium-sized. The rearrangement uses TRBV4-1 and TRBJ2-1, with TRBD2 as a possible D gene (6 bases). Trimming removed 4 bases from V and 8 bases from J, with 15 bases in between. The CDR3 is 14 amino acids. Germline CDR1 reads MGHRA; CDR2 reads YSYEKL. CDR3 sequence: CASSRQGGTDEQFF. The CDR3 region has the DNA TGCGCCAGCAGCCGTCAGGGCGGGACCGATGAGCAGTTCTTC.

This clonotype qualifies as medium-sized. The chain carries TRBV4-2 and TRBJ1-1; D not certain. Trimming pared 1 base from V and 0 bases from J, leaving 3 bases between. The germline CDR1 and CDR2 sequences are LGHNA and YNFKEQ. The CDR3 covers 13 residues. The CDR3 DNA sequence: TGTGCCAGCAGCCAAGTAGTGAACACTGAAGCTTTCTTT. This translates into CASSQVVNTEAFF.

This clonotype was observed a handful of times. The chain carries TRBV11-3 and TRBJ2-3; 7 bases are shared with TRBD2. Germline V lookup: CDR1 SGHNT, CDR2 YENEEA. The J segment lost 5 bases and the V segment lost 4 bases, leaving 12 bases of the junction unmatched. The CDR3 runs 16 residues. CDR3 sequence (DNA): TGTGCCAGCAGCTCAAATCCGGGGAGGGTTGGAGATACGCAGTATTTT. Translation gives CASSSNPGRVGDTQYF. Full variable domain (missing parts from reference TRBV11-3 and TRBJ2-3): EAGVVQSPRYKIIEKKQPVAFWCNPISGHNTLYWYLQNLGQGPELLIRYENEEAVDDSQLPKDRFSAERLKGVDSTLKIQPAELGDSAVYLCASSSNPGRVGDTQYFGPGTRLTVL.

Concerning this clonotype itself: This sequence may be a read error, since a much larger clone differs from it by one base. The chain joins TRBV9 to TRBJ2-7, with 7 bases identical to TRBD2. This CDR3 spans 14 amino acids. Looked up from germline, CDR1 is SGDLS and CDR2 is YYNGEE. CDR3: CASGVGGGAYEQYF. The DNA of the CDR3 is TGTGCCAGCGGCGTAGGCGGGGGAGCCTACGAGCAGTACTTC.

The chain has TRBV5-6 and TRBJ2-7; TRBD2 aligns across 7 bases. Germline V gene sequence: CDR1 SGHDT, CDR2 YYEEEE. This CDR3 comprises 13 residues. V was clipped by 2 bases and J by 5 bases; unmatched bases: 4. This CDR3 is CASSFGGGDEQYF. In nucleotides, the CDR3 is TGTGCCAGCAGCTTTGGCGGGGGTGACGAGCAGTACTTC.

This clonotype was counted at least ten times. CDR3 loop: CAWGQGLGHEQYF. The CDR3 DNA follows: TGTGCCTGGGGACAGGGTCTTGGCCACGAGCAGTACTTC. V usage is TRBV30 and J usage is TRBJ2-7, with 8 bases matching TRBD1. The trim removed 5 bases at V and 5 bases at J, leaving 8 bases unmatched. Germline CDR1 is GTSNPN and CDR2 is SVGIG (reference sequence). CDR3 length: 13 amino acids.

This clonotype is deemed medium-sized (0.01 to 0.1%). V and J are TRBV27 and TRBJ2-7, with D possibly being TRBD1 (5 bases). CDR3 length: 12 amino acids. V gave up 11 bases and J gave up 1 base, with 12 bases separating them. Germline V lookup: CDR1 MNHEY, CDR2 SMNVEV (reference sequence). CDR3: CAAGYASYEQYF. As DNA, the CDR3 is TGTGCCGCAGGGTACGCTTCCTACGAGCAGTACTTC.

This clonotype was counted at least ten times. The V gene is TRBV27, the J gene TRBJ1-1; no clear D. Germline V gene lookup returns CDR1 MNHEY and CDR2 SMNVEV (reference sequence). The CDR3 covers 14 residues. V shed 2 bases and J shed 0 bases, with 7 bases lying between them. The CDR3 region has the DNA TGTGCCAGCAGTTTAGGAGTGATGAACACTGAAGCTTTCTTT. The encoded protein is CASSLGVMNTEAFF.

This clonotype is termed medium-sized. The V gene is TRBV20-1, the J gene TRBJ2-7; D gene ambiguous. The germline V and J ends were trimmed by 2 bases and 4 bases, with 6 bases remaining between them. The germline CDR1 and CDR2 sequences are DFQATT and SNEGSKA (reference sequence). The CDR3 has 11 residues. CDR3 nucleotides: TGCAGTGCTAGACATGAGTACGAGCAGTACTTC. Translation: CSARHEYEQYF.

This clonotype is labeled as medium-sized. The rearrangement links TRBV19 to TRBJ2-1; 7 nucleotides align to TRBD2. The junction had 5 bases not matched to a gene; V was cut back by 1 base and J by 5 bases. Looked up from germline, CDR1 is LNHDA and CDR2 is SQIVND (reference sequence). The CDR3 runs to 15 residues. In nucleotides, the CDR3 is TGTGCCAGTAGTATAGGGCCCGGGACTAACAATGAGCAGTTCTTC. It encodes CASSIGPGTNNEQFF.

A few counts support this clonotype. This chain connects TRBV7-9 to TRBJ2-7; 7 nucleotides line up with TRBD1. The CDR3 length is 15 residues. Germline CDR1 is SEHNR and CDR2 is FQNEAQ (reference sequence). J was trimmed by 2 bases and V by 5 bases; bases with no gene match: 9. CDR3 DNA: TGTGCCAGCAGCGTAGGGACAGAGGGTCCCTACGAGCAGTACTTC. Translating gives CASSVGTEGPYEQYF.

This clonotype came up many times. The gene calls are TRBV7-9 and TRBJ2-5, with TRBD1 matching over 12 bases. Germline assignment: CDR1 SEHNR and CDR2 FQNEAQ (reference sequence). The CDR3 covers 16 residues. V shed 0 bases, J shed 4 bases, and the junction held 3 bases outside the gene matches. CDR3 amino acids: CASSLALGQGAETQYF. The CDR3 bases are TGTGCCAGCAGCTTAGCGCTGGGACAGGGGGCAGAGACCCAGTACTTC.

In this sample, this clonotype turned up a few times. This may be a read error, as it is one base from a much larger clone. The chain recombines TRBV23-1 with TRBJ2-5; the D is unclear. TRBV23-1 is sorted into the ORF group, with uncertain function. The length of the CDR3 is 15 residues. V was trimmed by 7 bases and J by 4 bases, leaving 19 bases between them. CDR3 nucleotides: TGCGCCAGCAATCTACCGGTGGAGTTGCGAGAGACCCAGTACTTC. Protein: CASNLPVELRETQYF.

This clonotype is judged medium-sized. V gene TRBV4-2 combines with J gene TRBJ2-7; D may be TRBD2 (5 bases). The CDR3 spans 13 residues. From germline, CDR1 is LGHNA and CDR2 YNFKEQ. V was shortened by 1 base and J by 4 bases, with 8 bases between the two germline ends. CDR3 residues: CASSQGLAYEQYF. The CDR3 region has the DNA TGTGCCAGCAGCCAAGGCCTAGCTTACGAGCAGTACTTC.

The rearrangement uses TRBV13 and TRBJ2-5, with D perhaps matching TRBD2 (5 bases). The CDR3 is made up of 13 amino acids. Germline V gene sequence: CDR1 PRHDT, CDR2 FYEKMQ (reference sequence). V was clipped by 6 bases and J by 1 base, with 9 bases between them. The chain's CDR3 is CASSLRGQETQYF. CDR3 coding DNA: TGTGCCAGCAGTTTACGGGGCCAAGAGACCCAGTACTTC.

In its sample, this clonotype ranks as medium-sized. The chain is built from TRBV28 and TRBJ1-5; 8 nucleotides align to TRBD1. Per germline, CDR1 MDHEN and CDR2 SYDVKM. V lost 4 bases to trimming and J lost 6 bases; unmatched junction nucleotides: 11. The CDR3 sequence is 16 residues long. The CDR3 DNA reads as TGTGCCAGCAGTTGGGTGATAGGACAGGGAGGTCAGCCCCAGCATTTT. Residues: CASSWVIGQGGQPQHF.

By share, this clonotype ranks as medium-sized (0.01 to 0.1%). The chain recombines TRBV29-1 with TRBJ2-1; D perhaps matches TRBD2 (6 bases). The CDR3 is made up of 13 amino acids. Germline assignment: CDR1 SQVTM and CDR2 ANQGSEA. V lost 7 bases and J lost 6, with 16 bases in between. The CDR3 region is CSESESGGNEQFF. The CDR3 DNA sequence: TGCAGCGAATCAGAGTCCGGGGGCAATGAGCAGTTCTTC.

This clonotype is classed as medium-sized. The chain couples TRBV4-1 to TRBJ2-7, with 11 bases fitting TRBD1. J gave up 2 bases and V 3 bases, and 3 bases lay outside the gene matches. The CDR3 consists of 15 residues. The germline V gene encodes CDR1 MGHRA and CDR2 YSYEKL. The CDR3 sequence is CASSHPGQGAYEQYF. In DNA form, the CDR3 reads TGCGCCAGCAGCCATCCGGGACAGGGGGCCTACGAGCAGTACTTC.

Comment on this clonotype: A much larger clone differs by one base, so this may be a read error. In this CDR3 the conserved last residue, phenylalanine or tryptophan, is missing, so a read error is likely. V is TRBV7-2 and J is TRBJ2-7; 10 nucleotides align to TRBD2. The CDR3 has 15 amino acids. Germline trimming cut 0 bases from V and 2 bases from J; bases unmatched to any gene: 1. Germline loops: CDR1 SGHTA, CDR2 FQGNSA. The DNA of the CDR3 is TGTGCCAGCAGCTTAGCGGGACTAGCGACCTACGAGCAGTACCTC. It is translated as CASSLAGLATYEQYL.

On this clonotype: Possible read error: a much larger clone is one base away. This chain connects TRBV11-3 to TRBJ2-1; 13 bases are a match to TRBD2. Germline CDR1 SGHNT, CDR2 YENEEA. The CDR3 spans 15 residues. CDR3 sequence: CASGLGTSGTQREFF. In nucleotides, the CDR3 is TGTGCCAGCGGCTTAGGGACTAGCGGGACTCAGAGGGAGTTCTTC.

A remark on this clonotype: A read error may be the cause here, since a much bigger clone is one base away. V is TRBV12-3 or TRBV12-4 and J is TRBJ2-7, with 10 nucleotides matching TRBD2. J was trimmed by 0 bases and V by 1 base; bases with no gene match: 6. The CDR3 covers 17 residues. This CDR3 reads CASSLGLAGPSSYEQYF. The DNA of the CDR3 is TGTGCCAGCAGTTTAGGACTAGCGGGCCCATCCTCCTACGAGCAGTACTTC.

This clonotype appeared many times. This chain links TRBV12-5 with TRBJ2-5; D not resolved. Germline lookup yields CDR1 LGHNT and CDR2 FRNRAP. Trimming shortened V by 2 bases and J by 1 base, and 11 bases separated the two germline ends. The CDR3 is made up of 15 amino acids. Here the CDR3 reads CASGLLRVGQETQYF. CDR3 nucleotide sequence: TGTGCTAGTGGTTTGCTTCGCGTAGGCCAAGAGACCCAGTACTTC.

The CDR3 reads CASEFGEQFF. Written as DNA, the CDR3 is TGTGCCAGCGAGTTTGGTGAGCAGTTCTTC. The chain couples TRBV2 to TRBJ2-1; D is uncertain. The germline V gene has CDR1 SNHLY and CDR2 FYNNEI. Trimming shortened V by 8 bases and J by 9 bases, and 8 bases separated the two germline ends. This CDR3 contains 10 residues.

On this clonotype: With a much larger clone just one base away, this may be a read error. The conserved final phenylalanine or tryptophan is absent from the CDR3, which likely points to a read error. CDR3 coding DNA: TGCAGCGTTGAAGGACAGGGGAGCTACAATGAGCAGTTCCTC. Protein: CSVEGQGSYNEQFL. The chain uses TRBV29-1 and TRBJ2-1; TRBD1 matches 8 bases. J gave up 3 bases and V 1 base, and 2 bases lay outside the gene matches. The CDR3 length is 14 residues. Germline CDR1 SQVTM, CDR2 ANQGSEA.

Relative to its sample, this clonotype is medium-sized (0.01 to 0.1%). The J gene is TRBJ2-3, the V gene TRBV19; D remains ambiguous. With 6 bases removed from V and 9 bases from J, the gap between germline ends came to 13 bases. The CDR3 sequence is 12 residues long. Germline V CDR1 and CDR2: LNHDA, SQIVND (reference sequence). CDR3: CASRGGPDTQYF. The CDR3 nucleotides are TGTGCCAGTAGAGGCGGCCCGGACACGCAGTATTTT.

CDR3 amino acids: CATSDWNSGTSDNEQFF. The CDR3 nucleotides read TGTGCCACCAGTGATTGGAACTCCGGGACTAGCGATAATGAGCAGTTCTTC. J is TRBJ2-1 and V is TRBV24-1; 10 bases match TRBD2. CDR3 length: 17 residues. The germline gives CDR1 KGHDR, CDR2 SFDVKD. V trimming: 2 bases; J trimming: 7 bases; junction bases outside the gene matches: 10.

Judged by abundance, this clonotype is medium-sized. An end of the junction does not agree with germline; a read error may underlie this. V is TRBV10-3 and J is TRBJ2-7; D possibly corresponds to TRBD2 (5 bases). The germline V gene has CDR1 ENHRY and CDR2 SYGVKD. This CDR3 region has 13 residues. CDR3 residues: CAVSSASSYEQYF. DNA of the CDR3: TGTGCCGTCAGTAGCGCTAGCTCCTACGAGCAGTACTTC.